What follows describes a single TCR beta chain. Its antigen is not known. The data were produced by immunoSEQ multiplex PCR, yet TCRdb's version contains in-frame clones alone and is incomplete. Of tens of thousands of clones in the sample, around four fifths were seen once. Before sequencing took place, the ViraFEST assay used viral peptide pools to expand antigen-specific CD4+ T cells. Isolation of CD4+ T cells took place after about nine days of culture. The vaccine given was either BNT162b2 or mRNA-1273, in two doses. Roughly 2.1 million PBMC per well were cultured with approximately 9 IU/ml IL-2 and roughly 10 ug/ml peptides. The data belong to a study of vaccination effects on CD4 cells after COVID-19. V was trimmed by 4 bases and J by 6 bases, leaving 4 bases between them. CDR3 size: 11 residues. The germline CDR1 and CDR2 sequences are KGHSH and LQKENI.

The chain employs TRBV18 and TRBJ2-1; D is undetermined. The specimen was CD4+ T cells from PBMCs cultured with HCoV-229E spike peptides, collected after COVID-19 vaccination. The source is a human donor who received a COVID-19 vaccine. DNA for the CDR3: TGTGCCAGCTCACGGATCAATGAGCAGTTCTTC. It translates to CASSRINEQFF.